This is a list of T cell receptor beta chains from one sample in a study of molecular identifiers for immune sequencing clone quantification. Via MiXCR, TCRdb re-called the PCR reads, giving one row per CDR3 protein. The repertoire holds hundreds of thousands of distinct CDR3 sequences, with less than 20% as singletons. The specimen was naive CD8+ T cells from blood, with Jurkat cell RNA spiked in. The receptors originated from a human donor in good health. Some libraries in this study had Jurkat cell RNA spiked in. CDR3s include the opening cysteine and the closing phenylalanine or tryptophan. The size of a clone is reported for some rows only, either as once, few or many, or as a class for expanded clones.

J gene | V gene | clone size | CDR3 protein
TRBJ2-3 | TRBV7-2 | many | CASSLVALFTDTQYF
TRBJ2-5 | TRBV15 | many | CATSRRWDRVQETQYF
TRBJ2-3 | TRBV5-1 | many | CASSSTFSGSGRDTQYF
TRBJ2-3 | TRBV6-5 | . | CASIHRGRPDTQYF
TRBJ2-1 | TRBV24-1 | . | CATSDSGTSGSRLF
TRBJ1-1 | TRBV6-1 | many | CASVGPTEAFF
TRBJ2-7 | TRBV12-3/TRBV12-4 | . | CASSPGSTYERYF
TRBJ2-3 | TRBV20-1 | . | CSTRDLLGEGHTDTQYF
TRBJ2-3 | TRBV4-3 | . | CASSQDQAGGGTDTQYF
TRBJ2-1 | TRBV7-9 | many | CASSLALDGENSYNEQFF
TRBJ2-1 | TRBV30 | . | CAWSFSGAYNEQFF
TRBJ2-7 | TRBV6-2/TRBV6-3 | . | CASTQAGGFSYEQYF
TRBJ1-1 | TRBV5-4 | many | CASSPPQGNTEAFF
TRBJ1-4 | TRBV4-3 | many | CASSQELANEKLFF
TRBJ1-1 | TRBV5-1 | many | CASSLETGTNTEAFF
TRBJ1-4 | TRBV4-2 | few | CASRHRGLATNEKLFF
TRBJ2-7 | TRBV4-1 | . | CVSSQGTSYEQYF